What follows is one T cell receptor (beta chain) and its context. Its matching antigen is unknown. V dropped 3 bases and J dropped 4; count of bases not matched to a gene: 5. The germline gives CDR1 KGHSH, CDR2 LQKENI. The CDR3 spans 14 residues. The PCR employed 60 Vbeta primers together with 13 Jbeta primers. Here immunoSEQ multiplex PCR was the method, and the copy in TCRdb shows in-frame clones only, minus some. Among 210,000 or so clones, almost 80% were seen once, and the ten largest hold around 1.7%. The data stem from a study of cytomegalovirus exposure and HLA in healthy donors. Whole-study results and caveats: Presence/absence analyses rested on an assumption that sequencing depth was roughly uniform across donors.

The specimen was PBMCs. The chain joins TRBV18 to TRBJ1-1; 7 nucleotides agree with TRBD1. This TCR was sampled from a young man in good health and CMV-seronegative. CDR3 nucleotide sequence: TGTGCCAGCTCACCCAAACAGGGGAGCACTGAAGCTTTCTTT. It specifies CASSPKQGSTEAFF.